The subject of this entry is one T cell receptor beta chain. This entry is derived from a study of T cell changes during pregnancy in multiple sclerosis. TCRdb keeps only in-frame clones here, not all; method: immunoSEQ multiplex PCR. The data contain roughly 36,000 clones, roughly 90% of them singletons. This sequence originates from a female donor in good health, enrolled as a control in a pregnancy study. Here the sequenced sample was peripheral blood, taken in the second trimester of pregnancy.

The CDR3 DNA reads TGCGCCAGCAGCTTGGCAGGGATGGAGACCCAGTACTTC. It encodes CASSLAGMETQYF. The rearrangement joins TRBV5-1 to TRBJ2-5; D possibly corresponds to TRBD1 (5 bases). V was trimmed by 0 bases and J by 5 bases, leaving 8 bases between them. The CDR3 contains 13 residues. Germline CDR1 reads SGHRS; CDR2 reads YFSETQ.